Below are 18 T cell receptor beta chains sequenced from a single sample in a study of blood T cell repertoires in COVID-19. Assay used: immunoSEQ multiplex PCR; TCRdb lists only in-frame clones, some missing. The sample shows a few hundred thousand clones, about 87% of them seen only once. The sample taken for sequencing was peripheral blood. The source is a woman aged 50 to 60 with acute or convalescent COVID-19.

The J gene is TRBJ1-1, the V gene TRBV30; D gene unclear. The V gene's germline CDR1 is GTSNPN and CDR2 SVGIG (reference sequence). There are 13 residues in the CDR3. Trimming removed 5 bases at V and 5 bases at J, with 15 bases between. In DNA form, the CDR3 reads TGTGCCTGGGGTAGAAATCGGGTGACTGAAGCTTTCTTT. The encoded protein is CAWGRNRVTEAFF.

This clone has a single count. The chain combines TRBV6-1 with TRBJ1-2, with D hard to call. Trimming shortened V by 0 bases and J by 7 bases, and 12 bases separated the two germline ends. Germline-derived CDR1 and CDR2 are MNHNS and SASEGT. The CDR3 sequence is 14 residues long. In DNA form, the CDR3 reads TGTGCCAGCAGTGAAGCGCTTGAGGTTACTGGCTACACCTTC. It codes for CASSEALEVTGYTF.

V gene TRBV24-1 combines with J gene TRBJ1-2; D is perhaps TRBD1 (5 bases). This CDR3 has 12 amino acids. Germline V CDR1 and CDR2: KGHDR, SFDVKD. Trimming left V 3 bases short and J 5 bases short, with 6 bases between. The CDR3 loop reads CATSDPGYGYTF. In nucleotides, the CDR3 is TGTGCCACCAGTGATCCAGGGTATGGCTACACCTTC.

The gene calls are TRBV5-1 and TRBJ2-7, with 7 bases identical to TRBD1. The CDR3 has 13 residues. In germline, CDR1 is SGHRS, CDR2 YFSETQ. V shed 1 base and J 5 bases; nucleotides not matched to a gene: 3. CDR3 bases: TGCGCCAGCAGCTTGAGGGGGCAGGACGAGCAGTACTTC. Its protein is CASSLRGQDEQYF.

The chain carries TRBV30 and TRBJ2-5; the match to TRBD1 covers 7 bases. After removal of 4 bases from V and 5 bases from J, the junction contained 4 bases not matched to a gene. Germline CDR1 and CDR2: GTSNPN and SVGIG (reference sequence). This CDR3 comprises 12 residues. CDR3 loop: CAWTGGVETQYF. In nucleotides, the CDR3 is TGTGCCTGGACAGGGGGAGTGGAGACCCAGTACTTC.

This chain uses TRBV27 with TRBJ2-7, with D perhaps matching TRBD1 (6 bases). The CDR3 totals 12 residues. Trimming cost V 3 bases and J 7 bases, with 10 bases left between them. Germline CDR1 is MNHEY and CDR2 is SMNVEV (reference sequence). CDR3 in amino acids: CASSFRGREQYF. The CDR3 DNA sequence: TGTGCCAGCAGTTTCAGGGGCCGGGAGCAGTACTTC.

On this clone itself: One end of the junction varies from germline; a read error may be responsible. The rearrangement uses TRBV7-7 and TRBJ2-1, with 16 nucleotides matching TRBD2. The CDR3 length is 16 residues. Germline-derived CDR1 and CDR2 are SSHAT and FNYEAQ (reference sequence). The DNA of the CDR3 is TGTGCTAGCAGCCGCACCGGGACTAGCGGGAGGGAAGAGCAGTTCTTC. This encodes CASSRTGTSGREEQFF.

The chain uses TRBV12-3 or TRBV12-4 and TRBJ2-1; weak D call: TRBD1 (6 bases). This CDR3 spans 12 amino acids. V lost 9 bases, J lost 9 bases, and 15 bases lay in between. In nucleotides, the CDR3 is TGTGCCAGTGGGAAGGGGGTGCTTGAGCAGTTCTTC. It specifies CASGKGVLEQFF.

The CDR3 nucleotides are TGTGCCAGTACGGGGGGAATGAACACTGAAGCTTTCTTT. Translated, it gives CASTGGMNTEAFF. The chain employs TRBV19 and TRBJ1-1; TRBD1 might be the D (5 bases). Germline CDR1 LNHDA, CDR2 SQIVND (reference sequence). This CDR3 has 13 residues. Trimming shortened V by 7 bases and J by 0 bases, and 9 bases separated the two germline ends. Supplemented by reference TRBV19 and TRBJ1-1, the full variable domain reads DGGITQSPKYLFRKEGQNVTLSCEQNLNHDAMYWYRQDPGQGLRLIYYSQIVNDFQKGDIAEGYSVSREKKESFPLTVTSAQKNPTAFYLCASTGGMNTEAFFGQGTRLTVV.

In this sample, this clone turned up a few times. The J gene is TRBJ1-1, the V gene TRBV18; D remains ambiguous. V was trimmed by 3 bases and J by 0 bases, leaving 5 bases between them. The length of the CDR3 is 13 residues. Germline V lookup: CDR1 KGHSH, CDR2 LQKENI. This CDR3 is CASSPDMNTEAFF. CDR3 nucleotide sequence: TGTGCCAGCTCACCCGACATGAACACTGAAGCTTTCTTT.

This clone was seen more than once but under ten times. The gene calls are TRBV28 and TRBJ2-7; D is unclear. The CDR3 runs to 15 residues. Trimming took off 5 bases at V and 1 base at J, with 15 bases between the two ends. Germline CDR1 and CDR2: MDHEN and SYDVKM. The CDR3, as DNA: TGTGCCAGCAGTGGCTCACGGGTCGAGTCCTACGAGCAGTACTTC. Amino acids: CASSGSRVESYEQYF.

The rearrangement joins TRBV7-9 to TRBJ1-1; 7 bases agree with TRBD1. The V gene end was trimmed by 1 base and the J gene end by 9 bases; junction bases not matched to a gene: 2. Germline V gene data show CDR1 as SEHNR and CDR2 as FQNEAQ (reference sequence). The CDR3 has 12 amino acids. The chain's CDR3 is CASSLEDRKAFF. CDR3 coding DNA: TGTGCCAGCAGCTTAGAGGACAGGAAAGCTTTCTTT. Variable domain in full (rest from reference TRBV7-9 and TRBJ1-1): DTGVSQNPRHKITKRGQNVTFRCDPISEHNRLYWYRQTLGQGPEFLTYFQNEAQLEKSRLLSDRFSAERPKGSFSTLEIQRTEQGDSAMYLCASSLEDRKAFFGQGTRLTVV.

This clone was picked up one time. The chain carries TRBV18 and TRBJ2-7; D call uncertain. Germline V gene sequence: CDR1 KGHSH, CDR2 LQKENI. The CDR3 covers 13 residues. Trimming took 3 bases from V and 1 from J, leaving 7 bases between them. As DNA, the CDR3 is TGTGCCAGCTCACCGCGGCAGTCCTACGAGCAGTACTTC. It is translated as CASSPRQSYEQYF.

This chain uses TRBV2 with TRBJ2-6; TRBD2 might be the D (5 bases). Germline CDR1 SNHLY, CDR2 FYNNEI. V was pared by 4 bases and J by 4 bases, with 20 bases between. The CDR3 is 18 amino acids. The CDR3 is CASSGGWVAATGANVLTF. For the CDR3, the DNA is TGTGCCAGCAGTGGAGGGTGGGTTGCGGCCACGGGGGCCAACGTCCTGACTTTC. Filled out from reference TRBV2 and TRBJ2-6, the complete variable domain reads EPEVTQTPSHQVTQMGQEVILRCVPISNHLYFYWYRQILGQKVEFLVSFYNNEISEKSEIFDDQFSVERPDGSNFTLKIRSTKLEDSAMYFCASSGGWVAATGANVLTFGAGSRLTVL.

This chain links TRBV28 with TRBJ2-1, with 8 bases fitting TRBD2. Germline V lookup: CDR1 MDHEN, CDR2 SYDVKM. This CDR3 region has 17 residues. Losses at the gene ends were 3 bases for V and 8 bases for J; bases not matched to a gene: 15. The CDR3: CASSFELGLVITYEQFF. DNA of the CDR3: TGTGCCAGCAGTTTTGAGTTGGGACTAGTGATTACGTATGAGCAGTTCTTC. Full variable domain (remainder filled in from reference TRBV28 and TRBJ2-1): DVKVTQSSRYLVKRTGEKVFLECVQDMDHENMFWYRQDPGLGLRLIYFSYDVKMKEKGDIPEGYSVSREKKERFSLILESASTNQTSMYLCASSFELGLVITYEQFFGPGTRLTVL.

The V and J genes are TRBV18 and TRBJ2-2; D call uncertain. The CDR3 loop spans 11 amino acids. Germline CDR1 and CDR2: KGHSH and LQKENI. The V end was cut by 5 bases, the J end by 6 bases, with 4 bases between. The CDR3 loop reads CASSSPGELFF. The CDR3 bases are TGTGCCAGCTCATCTCCCGGGGAGCTGTTTTTT.

Notes on this clone: Other DNA sequences in the sample encode the same CDR3. V gene TRBV5-8 combines with J gene TRBJ1-4; D possibly corresponds to TRBD1 (6 bases). CDR1 is SGHTS, CDR2 YDEGEE, per germline. The CDR3 runs to 14 residues. Trimming left V 4 bases short and J 1 base short, with 8 bases between. The CDR3 reads CASSLRGTNEKLFF. CDR3 in DNA: TGTGCCAGCAGCCTCAGGGGAACTAATGAAAAACTGTTTTTT.

This chain joins TRBV5-1 and TRBJ2-1, with TRBD2 identical over 10 bases. This CDR3 is 15 amino acids long. Germline values: CDR1 SGHRS, CDR2 YFSETQ. V shed 1 base, J shed 8 bases, and the junction held 6 bases outside the gene matches. The CDR3 protein is CASSLRAGGPYEQFF. The CDR3, as DNA: TGCGCCAGCAGCTTGCGAGCGGGAGGGCCCTATGAGCAGTTCTTC.